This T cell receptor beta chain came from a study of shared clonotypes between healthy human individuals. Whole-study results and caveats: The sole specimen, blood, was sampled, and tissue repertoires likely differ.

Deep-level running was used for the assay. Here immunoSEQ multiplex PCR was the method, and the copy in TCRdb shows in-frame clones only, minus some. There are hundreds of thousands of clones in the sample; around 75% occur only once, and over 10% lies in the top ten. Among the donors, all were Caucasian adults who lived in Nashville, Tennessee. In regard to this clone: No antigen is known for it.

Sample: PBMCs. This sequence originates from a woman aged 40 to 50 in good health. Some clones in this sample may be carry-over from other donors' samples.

As DNA, the CDR3 is TGTGCCAGCAGTGAAGGTTTAGCGGGGCGCACAGATACGCAGTATTTT. It yields the protein CASSEGLAGRTDTQYF. The rearrangement uses TRBV2 and TRBJ2-3, with TRBD2 identical over 8 bases. Germline V gene data show CDR1 as SNHLY and CDR2 as FYNNEI. The CDR3 has 16 residues. After removal of 1 base from V and 1 base from J, the junction contained 4 bases not matched to a gene.